Listed below are T cell receptor beta chains from one sample, sequenced in a study of cytomegalovirus exposure and HLA in healthy donors. Only in-frame clones appear in the TCRdb table, and some are missing; sequencing was by immunoSEQ multiplex PCR. The sample has nearly 110,000 clones; about two thirds are singletons. Sequenced material: PBMCs. The receptors stem from a boy between 10 and 17 years old in good health and CMV-seronegative. CDR3s include the opening cysteine and the closing phenylalanine or tryptophan. A D gene is named only where the DNA matches it firmly. Not all rows give a size; the values are once, few, many and, for expanded clones, a class.

V	D	J	size	CDR3	DNA
TRBV7-9	NA	TRBJ1-4	NA	CASSLLGGEKLFF	TGTGCCAGCAGCTTGCTTGGAGGTGAAAAACTGTTTTTT
TRBV5-4	TRBD1	TRBJ2-5	NA	CASSGTDREETQYF	TGTGCCAGCAGCGGCACGGACAGGGAAGAGACCCAGTACTTC
TRBV11-2	NA	TRBJ1-4	NA	CASSQTGLNEKLFF	TGTGCCAGCAGCCAAACAGGGTTAAATGAAAAACTGTTTTTT
TRBV30	NA	TRBJ1-6	NA	CAWSGGNNSPLHF	TGTGCCTGGAGCGGGGGGAATAATTCACCCCTCCACTTT
TRBV5-6	TRBD1	TRBJ2-7	NA	CASSYGTGSSYEQYF	TGTGCCAGCAGCTACGGGACAGGGTCCTCCTACGAGCAGTACTTC
TRBV5-1	NA	TRBJ1-1	NA	CASSFSGAVNTEAFF	TGCGCCAGCAGCTTCTCAGGGGCAGTGAACACTGAAGCTTTCTTT
TRBV6-1	NA	TRBJ2-7	NA	CASSARESYEQYF	TGTGCCAGCAGTGCGCGGGAATCCTACGAGCAGTACTTC
TRBV4-1	NA	TRBJ2-5	NA	CASSQEASGLRTQYF	TGCGCCAGCAGCCAAGAAGCTTCAGGTCTTCGGACCCAGTACTTC
TRBV7-2	NA	TRBJ2-7	NA	CASSFFRDEQYF	TGTGCCAGCAGCTTTTTCAGGGACGAGCAGTACTTC
TRBV6-1	TRBD2	TRBJ2-7	once	CASSELLAGLTSYEQYF	TGTGCCAGCAGTGAATTGTTAGCGGGCCTCACCTCCTACGAGCAGTACTTC
TRBV5-6	TRBD1	TRBJ2-1	NA	CASSGTGSSYNEQFF	TGTGCCAGCAGCGGGACAGGAAGCTCCTACAATGAGCAGTTCTTC
TRBV5-1	TRBD2	TRBJ2-3	NA	CASSLELAGPADTQYF	TGCGCCAGCAGCTTGGAACTAGCGGGGCCCGCGGATACGCAGTATTTT
TRBV11-3	NA	TRBJ2-1	few	CASSLSLNEQFF	TGTGCCAGCAGCTTATCTCTCAATGAGCAGTTCTTC
TRBV2	NA	TRBJ1-4	few	CASSESGGRRLFNEKLFF	TGTGCCAGCAGTGAATCGGGAGGGAGGAGACTCTTTAATGAAAAACTGTTTTTT
TRBV4-1	TRBD1	TRBJ2-7	once	CASSHEGTATYEQYF	TGCGCCAGCAGCCACGAGGGGACAGCTACCTACGAGCAGTACTTC
TRBV11-2	NA	TRBJ1-2	NA	CASSLGQINYGYTF	TGTGCCAGCAGCCTCGGACAGATTAACTATGGCTACACCTTC
TRBV5-4	TRBD1	TRBJ2-2	NA	CASSPPGTGIGTGELFF	TGTGCCAGCAGCCCCCCCGGGACAGGGATTGGCACCGGGGAGCTGTTTTTT
TRBV6-5	TRBD1	TRBJ2-7	few	CASYRGPSYEQYF	TGTGCCAGCTACAGGGGACCGAGCTACGAGCAGTACTTC
TRBV4-1	NA	TRBJ1-6	NA	CASRFTTGYNSPLHF	TGCGCCAGCAGGTTCACGACAGGCTATAATTCACCCCTCCACTTT
TRBV5-8	NA	TRBJ2-7	NA	CASSLAVEQYF	TGTGCCAGCAGCTTGGCGGTCGAGCAGTACTTC
TRBV5-1	NA	TRBJ2-3	NA	CASSLGHPTDTQYF	TGCGCCAGCAGCTTGGGACACCCCACAGATACGCAGTATTTT
TRBV15	TRBD2	TRBJ2-1	NA	CATSKGLGNYEQFF	TGTGCCACCAGCAAGGGACTAGGAAACTATGAGCAGTTCTTC
TRBV4-3	TRBD2	TRBJ2-3	many	CASSRTSGGADTQYF	TGCGCCAGCAGCCGGACTAGCGGGGGCGCAGATACGCAGTATTTT
TRBV18	TRBD1	TRBJ2-5	NA	CASSPGDRAIQETQYF	TGTGCCAGCTCACCAGGGGACAGGGCGATCCAAGAGACCCAGTACTTC
TRBV2	TRBD2	TRBJ2-2	NA	CASSPLLAGGTGELFF	TGTGCCAGCAGTCCGCTCTTAGCGGGAGGGACCGGGGAGCTGTTTTTT
TRBV7-2	NA	TRBJ2-3	NA	CASSPRSGQYF	TGTGCCAGCAGCCCCCGTTCCGGGCAGTATTTT
TRBV30	TRBD2	TRBJ2-7	NA	CARGTSGVNEQYF	TGTGCCCGCGGGACTAGCGGGGTAAACGAGCAGTACTTC
TRBV7-2	NA	TRBJ1-1	NA	CASSRIRTDRNTEAFF	TGTGCCAGCAGCCGAATTCGGACAGACCGGAACACTGAAGCTTTCTTT
TRBV4-1	TRBD2	TRBJ2-1	NA	CASSQGTSANNEQFF	TGCGCCAGCAGCCAAGGGACTAGCGCTAACAATGAGCAGTTCTTC
TRBV5-4	NA	TRBJ2-3	few	CASSLVLTGLSTDTQYF	TGTGCCAGCAGCTTGGTGTTAACGGGACTGAGCACAGATACGCAGTATTTT
TRBV19	NA	TRBJ1-5	once	CASRGGHLSNQPQHF	TGTGCCAGTAGGGGGGGGCACCTTAGCAATCAGCCCCAGCATTTT
TRBV9	NA	TRBJ1-2	NA	CASSGTANYGYTF	TGTGCCAGCAGCGGGACAGCTAACTATGGCTACACCTTC
TRBV6-5	NA	TRBJ1-1	NA	CASSYGGGGGTEAFF	TGTGCCAGCAGTTACGGTGGCGGTGGGGGGACTGAAGCTTTCTTT
TRBV28	NA	TRBJ1-5	once	CASSLPPYQPQHF	TGTGCCAGCAGTTTACCCCCTTATCAGCCCCAGCATTTT
TRBV28	NA	TRBJ1-1	NA	CASSLQGNTEAFF	TGTGCCAGCAGCTTACAGGGGAACACTGAAGCTTTCTTT
TRBV6-4	TRBD1	TRBJ1-3	NA	CASSPGTGGGNTIYF	TGTGCCAGCAGTCCCGGGACAGGGGGCGGAAACACCATATATTTT
TRBV30	TRBD1	TRBJ1-1	once	CAWDRANTEAFF	TGTGCCTGGGACAGGGCGAACACTGAAGCTTTCTTT
TRBV7-9	NA	TRBJ1-3	NA	CASSFRNTIYF	TGTGCCAGCAGCTTCAGAAACACCATATATTTT
TRBV9	TRBD2	TRBJ2-3	few	CASSFGLAGTDTQYF	TGTGCCAGCAGTTTCGGACTAGCGGGAACAGATACGCAGTATTTT
TRBV7-2	TRBD1	TRBJ1-1	NA	CASSSRTGSNPEAFF	TGTGCCAGCAGCTCCCGGACAGGGAGTAACCCTGAAGCTTTCTTT